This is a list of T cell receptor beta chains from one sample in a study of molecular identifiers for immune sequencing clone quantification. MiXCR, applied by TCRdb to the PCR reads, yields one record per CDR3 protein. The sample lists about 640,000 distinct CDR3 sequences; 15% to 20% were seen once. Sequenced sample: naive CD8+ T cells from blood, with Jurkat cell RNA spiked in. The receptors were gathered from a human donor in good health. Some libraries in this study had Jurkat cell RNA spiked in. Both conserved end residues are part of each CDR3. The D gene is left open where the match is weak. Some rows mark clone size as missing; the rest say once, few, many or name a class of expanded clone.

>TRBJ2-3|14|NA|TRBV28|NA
TGTGCCAGCAGTAAGGACGGGGTAGCAGGTACGCAGTATTTT
CASSKDGVAGTQYF
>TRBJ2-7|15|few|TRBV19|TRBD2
TGTGCCAGTAGTATCAGGCTAGCGGGAATCTACGAGCAGTACTTC
CASSIRLAGIYEQYF
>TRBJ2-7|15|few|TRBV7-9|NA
TGTGCCAGCAGCTCATCCGGGACACCCCCCTACGAGCAGTACTTC
CASSSSGTPPYEQYF
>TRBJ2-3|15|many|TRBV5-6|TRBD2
TGTGCCAGCAGGTTCCCGCGGGGGAACACAGATACGCAGTATTTT
CASRFPRGNTDTQYF
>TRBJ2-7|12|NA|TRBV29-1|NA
TGCAGCGTTTCAGGGTTCACCTACGAGCAGTACTTC
CSVSGFTYEQYF
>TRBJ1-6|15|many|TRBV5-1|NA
TGCGCCAGCAGCCCTGACCTCTCCTATAATTCACCCCTCCACTTT
CASSPDLSYNSPLHF
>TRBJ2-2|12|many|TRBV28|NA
TGTGCCAGCAGTTACGATTCCGGGGAGCTGTTTTTT
CASSYDSGELFF
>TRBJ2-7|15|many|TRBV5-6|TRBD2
TGTGCCAGCAGCCTTAGCGGGGGGCACTCCTACGAGCAGTACTTC
CASSLSGGHSYEQYF
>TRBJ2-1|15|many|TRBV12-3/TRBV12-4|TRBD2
TGTGCCAGCACCGCGGAGCGGGGGCCCTACAATGAGCAGTTCTTC
CASTAERGPYNEQFF
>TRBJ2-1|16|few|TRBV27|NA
TGTGCCAGCAGTTCGAGTAGCGTACTTTCCTACAATGAGCAGTTCTTC
CASSSSSVLSYNEQFF
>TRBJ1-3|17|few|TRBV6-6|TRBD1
TGTGCCAGCAGTTACCCAGGGGGGTCCTACTCTGGAAACACCATATATTTT
CASSYPGGSYSGNTIYF
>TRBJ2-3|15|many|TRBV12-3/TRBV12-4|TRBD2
TGTGCCAGCAGTACCATAGCGGGCCTGCCGGATACGCAGTATTTT
CASSTIAGLPDTQYF
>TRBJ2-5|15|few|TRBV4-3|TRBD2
TGCGCCAGCAGCCAAGATGTCCAGGGAGGGGAGACCCAGTACTTC
CASSQDVQGGETQYF
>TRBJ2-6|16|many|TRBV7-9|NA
TGTGCCAGCAGCTTAGGAGGGTACTCTGGGGCCAACGTCCTGACTTTC
CASSLGGYSGANVLTF
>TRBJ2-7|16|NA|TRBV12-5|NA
TGTGCTAGTGGTTCTCAGGGGCTATCCTCCTACAATGAGCAGTACTTC
CASGSQGLSSYNEQYF
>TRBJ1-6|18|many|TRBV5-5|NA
TGTGCCAGCAGCTTGGAGGCGGCACCGGTGTCCTATAATTCACCCCTCCACTTT
CASSLEAAPVSYNSPLHF
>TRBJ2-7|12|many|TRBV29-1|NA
TGCAGCGTCCTTCAGCCAGGCTACGAGCAGTACTTC
CSVLQPGYEQYF
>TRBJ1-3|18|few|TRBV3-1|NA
TGTGCCAGCAGCCAAGATACCTCTACCGGAGGATCTGGAAACACCATATATTTT
CASSQDTSTGGSGNTIYF
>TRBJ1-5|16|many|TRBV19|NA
TGTGCCAGTAGTATTGGGACACGAACTAGCAATCAGCCCCAGCATTTT
CASSIGTRTSNQPQHF
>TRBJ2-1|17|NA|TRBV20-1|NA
TGCAGTGCCCTCACTTCCATCGACTACCGAGCACACAATGAGCAGTTCTTC
CSALTSIDYRAHNEQFF
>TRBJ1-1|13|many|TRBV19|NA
TGTGCCAGCAGACCGACAGTGAACACTGAAGCTTTCTTT
CASRPTVNTEAFF
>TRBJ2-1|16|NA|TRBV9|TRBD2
TGTGCCAGCAGCGCCAGTAGCGGGACGCCGTACAATGAGCAGTTCTTC
CASSASSGTPYNEQFF
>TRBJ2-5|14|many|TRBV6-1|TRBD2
TGTGCCAGCCTAACTAGCGGGGGAGAAGAGACCCAGTACTTC
CASLTSGGEETQYF
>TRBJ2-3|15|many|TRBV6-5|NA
TGTGCCAGCAAGCCTGGGACATTTAGCACAGATACGCAGTATTTT
CASKPGTFSTDTQYF
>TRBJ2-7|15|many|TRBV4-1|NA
TGCGCCAGCAGCCAAGCTGGACAGACATCCTACGAGCAGTACTTC
CASSQAGQTSYEQYF
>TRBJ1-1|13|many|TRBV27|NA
TGTGCCAGCAGCTTGCAGGTGAACACTGAAGCTTTCTTT
CASSLQVNTEAFF